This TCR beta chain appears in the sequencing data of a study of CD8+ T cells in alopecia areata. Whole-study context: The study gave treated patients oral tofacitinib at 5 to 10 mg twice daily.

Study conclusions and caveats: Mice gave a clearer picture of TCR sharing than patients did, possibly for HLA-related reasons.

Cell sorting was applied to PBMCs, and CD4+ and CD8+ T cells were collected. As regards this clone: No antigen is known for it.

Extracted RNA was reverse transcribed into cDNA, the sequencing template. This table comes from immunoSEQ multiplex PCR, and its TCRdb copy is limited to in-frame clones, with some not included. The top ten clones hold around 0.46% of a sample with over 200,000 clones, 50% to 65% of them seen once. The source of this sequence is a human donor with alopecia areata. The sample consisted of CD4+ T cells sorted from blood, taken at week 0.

CDR3 protein: CSFSAGGPADTQYF. CDR3 DNA sequence: TGCAGCTTCTCAGCGGGGGGGCCCGCAGATACGCAGTATTTT. The V and J genes are TRBV29-1 and TRBJ2-3; TRBD2 agrees at 10 bases. The CDR3 consists of 14 residues. Germline V gene sequence: CDR1 SQVTM, CDR2 ANQGSEA. V lost 8 bases, J lost 4 bases, and 9 bases stayed unmatched.